Below, 4 T cell receptor beta chains from the same sample are listed, as sequenced in a study of blood T cells in healthy people across ages. Alongside a J-beta primer mix, a sample-barcoded 5' primer served in a second PCR lasting about 7 to 12 cycles. TCRdb ran MiXCR on the 5' RACE reads and lists one entry per CDR3 protein. The data hold around 990,000 distinct CDR3 sequences, with under 40% observed a single time. Specimen: blood. The receptors shown here come from a man aged 18 to 29 in good health.

The chain links TRBV9 to TRBJ2-1; D remains ambiguous. The V end was cut by 0 bases, the J end by 0 bases, with 13 bases between. The CDR3 is 17 residues long. CDR1 and CDR2 (germline): SGDLS, YYNGEE. The CDR3 sequence: CASSVVAEISSYNEQFF. CDR3 in DNA: TGTGCCAGCAGCGTAGTGGCGGAAATTAGCTCCTACAATGAGCAGTTCTTC.

The chain couples TRBV20-1 to TRBJ2-7; D is possibly TRBD1 or TRBD2 (5 bases each). The ends were cut back, 2 bases at V and 8 bases at J, with 10 bases in the middle. This CDR3 is built from 11 residues. Germline assignment: CDR1 DFQATT and CDR2 SNEGSKA (reference sequence). CDR3 amino acids: CSARQGTKQYF. The DNA of the CDR3 is TGCAGTGCTAGACAAGGGACCAAGCAGTACTTC.

This clonotype was found once. The chain carries TRBV15 and TRBJ2-2; 8 positions agree with TRBD1. The J segment lost 1 base and the V segment lost 4 bases, leaving 5 bases of the junction unmatched. Germline-derived CDR1 and CDR2 are LNHNV and YYDKDF (reference sequence). The CDR3 contains 16 residues. The CDR3 reads CATSKTGTGNTGELFF. CDR3 DNA: TGTGCCACCAGCAAGACAGGGACAGGGAACACCGGGGAGCTGTTTTTT.

The sample holds a few counts of this clonotype. The V gene is TRBV5-4, the J gene TRBJ2-1, with TRBD2 matching 12 bases. The CDR3 runs to 13 residues. Germline-derived CDR1 and CDR2 are SGHNT and YYREEE (reference sequence). With 4 bases clipped from V and 9 bases from J, the junction kept 2 bases outside the gene matches. The CDR3 here is CASSPSGGVEQFF. The CDR3 bases are TGTGCCAGCAGCCCTAGCGGGGGGGTTGAGCAGTTCTTC.